The 10 T cell receptor beta chains presented below share a single source sample, sequenced in a study of blood T cells in healthy people across ages. A second PCR of roughly 7 to 11 cycles used a sample-barcoded 5' primer and a J-beta primer mix. Using its own MiXCR run on the 5' RACE reads, TCRdb lists one record per CDR3 protein. Seen here are around 1,900,000 distinct CDR3 sequences, roughly two fifths observed once, and the top ten hold roughly 23%. The sequenced material came from blood. The receptor source for this set is a human donor in good health.

The chain carries TRBV2 and TRBJ2-5, with 7 bases matching TRBD1. Germline V gene data show CDR1 as SNHLY and CDR2 as FYNNEI. Trimming cost V 4 bases and J 11 bases; bases outside gene matches: 16. The CDR3 covers 15 residues. CDR3 protein: CASSGVGTVLGEQYF. The CDR3 nucleotides read TGTGCCAGCAGTGGGGTCGGGACAGTCCTAGGGGAGCAGTACTTC.

The chain is built from TRBV20-1 and TRBJ2-3, with D tentatively TRBD1 or TRBD2 (6 bases each). CDR1 is DFQATT, CDR2 SNEGSKA, per germline (reference sequence). V shed 5 bases and J shed 1 base, with 16 bases lying between them. The CDR3 is 15 residues long. Written as DNA, the CDR3 is TGCAGTGCTGGGGGCACTAGCCTTGGCACAGATACGCAGTATTTT. The encoded protein is CSAGGTSLGTDTQYF.

This clonotype was counted only a few times. The rearrangement joins TRBV6-5 to TRBJ2-7; TRBD1 aligns across 7 bases. CDR3 length equals 14 residues. Germline V lookup: CDR1 MNHEY, CDR2 SVGAGI. V gave up 6 bases and J gave up 7 bases; unmatched junction bases: 12. CDR3 in amino acids: CASRRTGPIFEQYF. The DNA of the CDR3 is TGTGCCAGCAGACGGACAGGACCTATTTTTGAGCAGTACTTC.

This chain uses TRBV7-9 with TRBJ2-3, with 7 bases identical to TRBD2. V gave up 2 bases and J gave up 6 bases; unmatched junction bases: 8. In germline, CDR1 is SEHNR, CDR2 FQNEAQ (reference sequence). The CDR3 is 15 residues long. The CDR3 nucleotides are TGTGCCAGCAGCTTATCCGGGGGGTTCGAGGATACGCAGTATTTT. This codes for CASSLSGGFEDTQYF.

At least ten counts were recorded for this clonotype. The chain has TRBV7-8 and TRBJ2-7; 10 positions agree with TRBD1. Germline loops: CDR1 SGHVS, CDR2 FQNEAQ. The CDR3 length is 13 residues. With 5 bases clipped from V and 3 bases from J, the junction kept 1 base outside the gene matches. CDR3 in DNA: TGTGCCAGCAGCGGGGACAGGGGCTACGAGCAGTACTTC. Translating it yields CASSGDRGYEQYF.

This clonotype was picked up a small number of times. The chain uses TRBV6-6 and TRBJ1-5; 7 nucleotides agree with TRBD1. This CDR3 comprises 14 residues. Germline CDR1 MNHNY, CDR2 SVGAGI (reference sequence). J lost 7 bases, V lost 5 bases, and 8 bases had no gene match. The CDR3 loop is CASSGQGVYQPQHF. The DNA of the CDR3 is TGTGCCAGCAGTGGGCAGGGGGTGTACCAGCCCCAGCATTTT.

This chain uses TRBV7-8 with TRBJ2-3, with D hard to call. The CDR3 is 13 residues long. From germline, CDR1 is SGHVS and CDR2 FQNEAQ. Trimming left V 1 base short and J 8 bases short, with 10 bases between. CDR3 amino acids: CASSLGAWGTQYF. The CDR3 DNA sequence: TGTGCCAGCAGCTTAGGGGCTTGGGGTACGCAGTATTTT. The complete variable domain, with remaining parts taken from reference TRBV7-8 and TRBJ2-3, reads GAGVSQSPRYKVAKRGQDVALRCDPISGHVSLFWYQQALGQGPEFLTYFQNEAQLDKSGLPSDRFFAERPEGSVSTLKIQRTQQEDSAVYLCASSLGAWGTQYFGPGTRLTVL.

This clonotype was picked up many times. The chain combines TRBV6-2 or TRBV6-3 with TRBJ1-6; 9 bases map to TRBD1. The junction had 4 bases not matched to a gene; V was cut back by 8 bases and J by 8 bases. This CDR3 region has 13 residues. The germline gives CDR1 MNHEY, CDR2 SVGEGT. The CDR3 here is CASSGQGDSPLHF. The CDR3 nucleotides are TGTGCCAGCTCGGGACAGGGAGATTCACCCCTCCACTTT.

This rearrangement joins TRBV12-5 to TRBJ1-1; TRBD1 is a possible D gene (5 bases). CDR3 length: 14 amino acids. Germline V lookup: CDR1 LGHNT, CDR2 FRNRAP. Trimming pared 7 bases from V and 4 bases from J, leaving 16 bases between. The CDR3: CASVIQGPGTEAFF. CDR3 DNA sequence: TGTGCTAGTGTTATCCAGGGACCTGGCACTGAAGCTTTCTTT.

The chain uses TRBV4-1 and TRBJ1-5; no reliable D call. The CDR3 is made up of 16 amino acids. Germline CDR1 is MGHRA and CDR2 is YSYEKL. The V and J ends lost 1 base and 6 bases respectively, with 16 bases between them. This CDR3 reads CASSQVSGSKFQPQHF. CDR3 nucleotides: TGCGCCAGCAGCCAAGTTTCGGGGTCTAAGTTTCAGCCCCAGCATTTT.